A selection of T cell receptor beta chains follows, all from one sample in a study of blood T cell repertoires in COVID-19. The method was immunoSEQ multiplex PCR; TCRdb's version includes in-frame clones alone and lacks a portion of them. The sample carries 200,000 to 250,000 clones, roughly 86% recorded once. Material: PBMCs or T cells enriched from blood (not recorded which). These receptors were obtained from a woman aged 45-65 years who had recovered from COVID-19. Both conserved end residues are part of each CDR3. The D gene is left open where the match is weak. Clone size is given for some rows only: seen once, a few or many times, or a class if the clone is expanded.

abundance: once
j_gene: TRBJ2-1
v_gene: TRBV5-4
d_gene: .
CDR3nt: TGTGCCAGCAGCTTCCGGGAAGTAACCTACAATGAGCAGTTCTTC
CDR3aa: CASSFREVTYNEQFF

abundance: .
j_gene: TRBJ2-5
v_gene: TRBV2
d_gene: .
CDR3nt: TGTGCCAGCAGTGAACAGCGAGGAGCGGGAGAGACCCAGTACTTC
CDR3aa: CASSEQRGAGETQYF

abundance: .
j_gene: TRBJ2-1
v_gene: TRBV2
d_gene: TRBD2
CDR3nt: TGTGCCAGCAGAGCGGGACTAGCGGGTTATGAGCAGTTCTTC
CDR3aa: CASRAGLAGYEQFF

abundance: .
j_gene: TRBJ2-3
v_gene: TRBV4-1
d_gene: TRBD1
CDR3nt: TGCGCCAGCAGCCAGAAGGGTGGATGGGACAGAGTAATCACAGATACGCAGTATTTT
CDR3aa: CASSQKGGWDRVITDTQYF

abundance: .
j_gene: TRBJ2-3
v_gene: TRBV28
d_gene: TRBD1
CDR3nt: TGTGCCAGCAGTTTATGGACAGGGGGCAGCACAGATACGCAGTATTTT
CDR3aa: CASSLWTGGSTDTQYF

abundance: .
j_gene: TRBJ2-3
v_gene: TRBV24-1
d_gene: TRBD2
CDR3nt: TGTGCCACCAGTGATTTGCAATTTAGATCTTTCCTAGCGGGAGTGGGGGGGGGAGATACGCAGTATTTT
CDR3aa: CATSDLQFRSFLAGVGGGDTQYF

abundance: .
j_gene: TRBJ2-5
v_gene: TRBV5-4
d_gene: TRBD2
CDR3nt: TGTGCCAGCAGCTTGGCGGCTAGCGGGGCTACCAAAGAGACCCAGTACTTC
CDR3aa: CASSLAASGATKETQYF

abundance: .
j_gene: TRBJ2-1
v_gene: TRBV9
d_gene: .
CDR3nt: TGTGCCAGTGCGGACTCCCGGGGTGGTGAGCAGTTCTTC
CDR3aa: CASADSRGGEQFF

abundance: .
j_gene: TRBJ1-5
v_gene: TRBV12-3/TRBV12-4
d_gene: .
CDR3nt: TGTGCCAGCAGTGCAGGCGATTTGCAGCCCCAGCATTTT
CDR3aa: CASSAGDLQPQHF

abundance: .
j_gene: TRBJ2-7
v_gene: TRBV6-1
d_gene: .
CDR3nt: TGTGCCAGCAGTGACCTCTCACAGCGGTCCTACGAGCAGTACTTC
CDR3aa: CASSDLSQRSYEQYF

abundance: .
j_gene: TRBJ1-5
v_gene: TRBV5-1
d_gene: .
CDR3nt: TGCGCCAGCAGCTTGGGGGGCTCGGGCAATCAGCCCCAGCATTTT
CDR3aa: CASSLGGSGNQPQHF

abundance: .
j_gene: TRBJ1-6
v_gene: TRBV27
d_gene: .
CDR3nt: TGTGCCAGCAGTTTCGGGGGTCTCGGTAATTCACCCCTCCACTTT
CDR3aa: CASSFGGLGNSPLHF

abundance: few
j_gene: TRBJ1-2
v_gene: TRBV4-3
d_gene: .
CDR3nt: TGCGCCAGCAGCCAAGAATCGACGGGGGTTTCTGGCTACACCTTC
CDR3aa: CASSQESTGVSGYTF

abundance: .
j_gene: TRBJ2-7
v_gene: TRBV15
d_gene: .
CDR3nt: TGTGCCACCAGCAGAGACAACTCCTACGAGCAGTACTTC
CDR3aa: CATSRDNSYEQYF

abundance: .
j_gene: TRBJ1-4
v_gene: TRBV29-1
d_gene: TRBD1
CDR3nt: TGCAGCGTTTCATCCCGTCAGGGGGCCCGAGAAAAACTGTTTTTT
CDR3aa: CSVSSRQGAREKLFF

abundance: once
j_gene: TRBJ2-2
v_gene: TRBV27
d_gene: .
CDR3nt: TGTGCCAGCAGTAATACCCGGAGTACCGGGGAGCTGTTTTTT
CDR3aa: CASSNTRSTGELFF

abundance: .
j_gene: TRBJ2-1
v_gene: TRBV12-5
d_gene: TRBD1
CDR3nt: TGTGCTAGTGGGTTGGGTCGGACAGGGGGCTACAATGAGCAGTTCTTC
CDR3aa: CASGLGRTGGYNEQFF

abundance: .
j_gene: TRBJ2-7
v_gene: TRBV9
d_gene: TRBD1
CDR3nt: TGTGCCAGCAGCGTAGCTGACAGGGGGGTGTACGAGCAGTACTTC
CDR3aa: CASSVADRGVYEQYF

abundance: .
j_gene: TRBJ2-7
v_gene: TRBV7-2
d_gene: TRBD2
CDR3nt: TGTGCCAGCAGCTTACCCGGAGCGGGAGGGCCTTACGAGCAGTACTTC
CDR3aa: CASSLPGAGGPYEQYF

abundance: .
j_gene: TRBJ2-1
v_gene: TRBV5-1
d_gene: TRBD2
CDR3nt: TGCGCCAGCAGCTTTACTAGCGGTCCGCGAAGCTCCTACAATGAGCAGTTCTTC
CDR3aa: CASSFTSGPRSSYNEQFF

abundance: .
j_gene: TRBJ1-2
v_gene: TRBV11-2
d_gene: .
CDR3nt: TGTGCCAGCAGCTTATTAATCGGACGCGGGACGGGAGGCTACACCTTC
CDR3aa: CASSLLIGRGTGGYTF